Below are 9 T cell receptor beta chains sequenced from a single sample in a study of T-cell reconstitution after alpha-beta-depleted transplantation in children. It was with unique molecular identifiers that the TCRbeta library was prepared. TCRdb passed the PCR reads through MiXCR, listing each CDR3 protein once. This sample yields around 370,000 distinct CDR3 sequences, of which 15% to 20% are seen a single time; about 41% belongs to the top ten. The sample in question was PBMCs, mostly from graft donor cells, obtained 360 days after TCRalphabeta/CD19-depleted stem cell transplant. These receptors were collected from a male patient aged 2-9 years who had a stem cell transplant for acute lymphoblastic leukemia, so the T cells may come from the graft donor.

The J gene is TRBJ2-3, the V gene TRBV5-1, with D maybe TRBD2 (6 bases). V lost 3 bases to trimming and J lost 0 bases, with 17 bases between them. Per germline, CDR1 SGHRS and CDR2 YFSETQ. This CDR3 contains 17 residues. The CDR3: CASSWESSVTSTDTQYF. The CDR3 nucleotides are TGCGCCAGCAGCTGGGAGTCTAGCGTTACTAGCACAGATACGCAGTATTTT.

This clonotype was counted ten times or more. The chain recombines TRBV5-1 with TRBJ1-1; 7 bases are shared with TRBD1. Germline CDR1 reads SGHRS; CDR2 reads YFSETQ. Trimming at V came to 6 bases and at J to 0 bases, leaving 5 bases not matched to a gene. The length of the CDR3 is 14 residues. The CDR3 sequence: CASTRGALNTEAFF. The CDR3 DNA reads as TGCGCCAGCACCAGGGGGGCCCTGAACACTGAAGCTTTCTTT.

This clonotype was seen more than once but under ten times. The chain has TRBV12-3 or TRBV12-4 and TRBJ2-4, with D perhaps TRBD1 (5 bases). Trimming took off 6 bases at V and 0 bases at J, with 12 bases between the two ends. The CDR3 has 15 residues. The CDR3 DNA sequence: TGTGCCAGCAGAGCGTCAGGGCTAGCCAAAAACATTCAGTACTTC. This encodes CASRASGLAKNIQYF.

The rearrangement joins TRBV27 to TRBJ2-2; TRBD2 agrees at 8 bases. Germline V lookup: CDR1 MNHEY, CDR2 SMNVEV (reference sequence). The CDR3 consists of 17 residues. V lost 7 bases to trimming and J lost 3 bases; unmatched junction nucleotides: 13. CDR3 nucleotides: TGTGCCAGCACCTCCATAGGCGGGAGGCCTGACACCGGGGAGCTGTTTTTT. Protein sequence: CASTSIGGRPDTGELFF.

This clonotype came up a few times. The chain is built from TRBV29-1 and TRBJ1-2; no definite D call. Germline assignment: CDR1 SQVTM and CDR2 ANQGSEA. The CDR3 is 11 residues long. With 3 bases removed from V and 8 bases from J, the gap between germline ends came to 10 bases. The CDR3 loop reads CSVDSSGGYTF. As DNA, the CDR3 is TGCAGCGTTGATTCTTCCGGAGGCTACACCTTC.

V gene TRBV9 combines with J gene TRBJ2-7; no clear D. This CDR3 region has 15 residues. Germline CDR1 SGDLS, CDR2 YYNGEE. Trimming removed 0 bases from V and 7 bases from J, with 17 bases in between. The CDR3 DNA sequence: TGTGCCAGCAGCGTAGCCGATTCCCTCGCTGAAGAGCAGTACTTC. This gives the protein CASSVADSLAEEQYF.

The chain joins TRBV3-1 to TRBJ1-1, with a weak D call TRBD1 (5 bases). The CDR3 is made up of 12 amino acids. V gave up 5 bases and J gave up 4 bases, with 8 bases separating them. CDR1 LGHDT and CDR2 YNNKEL come from the germline V gene (reference sequence). The CDR3 loop reads CASSTGVTEAFF. The CDR3 coding sequence is TGTGCCAGCAGCACGGGGGTCACTGAAGCTTTCTTT.

In DNA, the CDR3 is TGTGCCAGCAGCCCCCCGGGACTAGCGGAGAACAATGAGCAGTTCTTC. Protein: CASSPPGLAENNEQFF. The chain joins TRBV9 to TRBJ2-1; 11 bases match TRBD2. This CDR3 is 16 amino acids long. Germline assignment: CDR1 SGDLS and CDR2 YYNGEE. V was pared by 4 bases and J by 5 bases, with 8 bases of the junction left unmatched.

This clonotype was counted only a few times. This chain uses TRBV10-3 with TRBJ2-2; 8 bases agree with TRBD2. Germline assignment: CDR1 ENHRY and CDR2 SYGVKD. With 7 bases clipped from V and 3 bases from J, the junction kept 7 bases outside the gene matches. There are 15 residues in the CDR3. CDR3 sequence reads: CAIKGAGADTGELFF. For the CDR3, the DNA is TGTGCCATCAAAGGAGCGGGAGCTGACACCGGGGAGCTGTTTTTT.